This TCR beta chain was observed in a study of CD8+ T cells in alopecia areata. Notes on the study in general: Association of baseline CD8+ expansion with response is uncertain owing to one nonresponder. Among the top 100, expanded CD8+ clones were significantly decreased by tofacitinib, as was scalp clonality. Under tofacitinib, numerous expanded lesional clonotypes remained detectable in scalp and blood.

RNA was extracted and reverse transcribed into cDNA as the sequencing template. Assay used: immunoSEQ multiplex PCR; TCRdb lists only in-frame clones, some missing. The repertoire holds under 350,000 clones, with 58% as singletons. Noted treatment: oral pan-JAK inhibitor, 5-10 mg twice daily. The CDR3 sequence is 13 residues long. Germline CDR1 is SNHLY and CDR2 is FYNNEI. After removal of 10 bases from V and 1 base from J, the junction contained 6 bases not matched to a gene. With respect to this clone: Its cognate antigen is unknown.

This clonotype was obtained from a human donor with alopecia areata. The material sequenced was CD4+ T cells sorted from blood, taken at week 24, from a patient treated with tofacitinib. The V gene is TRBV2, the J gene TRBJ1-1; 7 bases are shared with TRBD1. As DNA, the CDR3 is TGTGCCACCCAGGGACAGCCGAACACTGAAGCTTTCTTT. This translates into CATQGQPNTEAFF.